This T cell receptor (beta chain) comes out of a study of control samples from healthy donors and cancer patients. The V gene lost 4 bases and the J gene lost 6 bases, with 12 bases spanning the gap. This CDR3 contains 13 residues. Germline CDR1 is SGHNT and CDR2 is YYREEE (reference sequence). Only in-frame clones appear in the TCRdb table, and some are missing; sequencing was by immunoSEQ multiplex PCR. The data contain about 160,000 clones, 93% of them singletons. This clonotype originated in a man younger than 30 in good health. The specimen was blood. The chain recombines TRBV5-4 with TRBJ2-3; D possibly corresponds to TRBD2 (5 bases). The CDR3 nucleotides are TGTGCCAGCAGCAGGGAGAGAGGGGATACGCAGTATTTT. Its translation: CASSRERGDTQYF.